Below are 26 T cell receptor beta chains sequenced from a single sample in a study of blood T cell repertoires in COVID-19. TCRdb keeps only in-frame clones here, not all; method: immunoSEQ multiplex PCR. Of more than 95,000 clones in the sample, around 70% were seen once. The specimen was peripheral blood. The receptor source for this set is a man in his sixties with acute or convalescent COVID-19.

This chain uses TRBV7-8 with TRBJ1-1, with D perhaps matching TRBD1 (5 bases). CDR1 and CDR2 (germline): SGHVS, FQNEAQ. This CDR3 is built from 17 residues. The V gene lost 5 bases and the J gene lost 0 bases, with 19 bases spanning the gap. The CDR3 spells CASSPRAGPVMNTEAFF. The CDR3 bases are TGTGCCAGCAGCCCCCGAGCAGGGCCCGTCATGAACACTGAAGCTTTCTTT.

V gene TRBV2 combines with J gene TRBJ1-5, with 10 bases that match TRBD1. After removal of 8 bases from V and 2 bases from J, the junction contained 6 bases not matched to a gene. This CDR3 has 15 residues. The germline V gene has CDR1 SNHLY and CDR2 FYNNEI. The DNA for the CDR3 is TGTGCCAGCTCCTTCGGGACAGGGGGCAATCAGCCCCAGCATTTT. Its translation is CASSFGTGGNQPQHF.

The chain carries TRBV11-3 and TRBJ2-1, with unresolved D. Germline V CDR1 and CDR2: SGHNT, YENEEA. Deletions cut 5 bases from V and 8 bases from J, with 7 bases between. This CDR3 region has 11 residues. CDR3 sequence (DNA): TGTGCCAGCAGCCTACGGGATGAGCAGTTCTTC. Translating gives CASSLRDEQFF.

Written as DNA, the CDR3 is TGTGCCAGTAGTATCTGGGCGAGTAGCAATCAGCCCCAGCATTTT. It encodes CASSIWASSNQPQHF. The J gene is TRBJ1-5, the V gene TRBV19; D is unresolved. The CDR3 loop spans 15 amino acids. Trimming removed 3 bases from V and 0 bases from J, with 9 bases in between. The germline V gene has CDR1 LNHDA and CDR2 SQIVND (reference sequence).

This chain connects TRBV5-1 to TRBJ2-7; D may be TRBD2 (6 bases). V was pared by 0 bases and J by 9 bases, with 13 bases between. CDR3 length: 13 amino acids. Germline V gene data show CDR1 as SGHRS and CDR2 as YFSETQ. The CDR3 DNA follows: TGCGCCAGCAGCTTGGCCCAGGGAGGTGGGCAGTACTTC. Encoded protein: CASSLAQGGGQYF.

The chain employs TRBV3-1 (or the pseudogene TRBV3-2) and TRBJ2-1, with TRBD2 matching 7 bases. Germline V gene sequence: CDR1 LGHDT, CDR2 YNNKEL (reference sequence). The CDR3 is 13 amino acids. The junction had 7 bases not matched to a gene; V was cut back by 4 bases and J by 10 bases. The CDR3, as DNA: TGTGCCAGCAGCCGCGGGGGTTCGGGCGAGCAGTTCTTC. It is translated as CASSRGGSGEQFF.

This clone has at least ten counts. Other DNA sequences in the same sample also yield this CDR3. CDR3 protein: CASSQGQGVTEAFF. DNA of the CDR3: TGTGCCAGCAGCCAGGGACAGGGGGTTACTGAAGCTTTCTTT. V usage is TRBV7-8 and J usage is TRBJ1-1, with 11 positions matching TRBD1. The junction had 4 bases not matched to a gene; V was cut back by 5 bases and J by 5 bases. This CDR3 is 14 amino acids long. Looked up from germline, CDR1 is SGHVS and CDR2 is FQNEAQ.

In its sample, this clone was seen once. The chain is built from TRBV14 and TRBJ1-5; 9 positions agree with TRBD1. V was pared by 4 bases and J by 2 bases, with 0 bases of the junction left unmatched. Germline V gene lookup returns CDR1 SGHDN and CDR2 FVKESK. The CDR3 is made up of 14 amino acids. The CDR3 region is CASSRQGGNQPQHF. CDR3 coding DNA: TGTGCCAGCAGCCGACAGGGGGGCAATCAGCCCCAGCATTTT.

This sequence joins TRBV5-4 and TRBJ2-2; 7 bases are shared with TRBD1. CDR1 is SGHNT and CDR2 is YYREEE in the germline V gene (reference sequence). The CDR3 is 15 amino acids. With V trimmed by 3 bases and J by 3 bases, 5 bases remained unmatched. In DNA, the CDR3 is TGTGCCAGCAGCTCCCGGGACAGAGACACCGGGGAGCTGTTTTTT. Translation: CASSSRDRDTGELFF.

The genes are TRBV11-2 and TRBJ2-1; the match to TRBD2 covers 9 bases. CDR3 length: 15 amino acids. Per the germline V gene, CDR1 is SGHAT and CDR2 is FQNNGV. V gave up 6 bases and J gave up 4 bases; unmatched junction bases: 7. CDR3 in DNA: TGTGCCAGCAGTCTTCAGCGGGAGGAGTACAATGAGCAGTTCTTC. It is translated as CASSLQREEYNEQFF. The variable domain in full, with the rest retrieved from reference TRBV11-2 and TRBJ2-1, is EAGVAQSPRYKIIEKRQSVAFWCNPISGHATLYWYQQILGQGPKLLIQFQNNGVVDDSQLPKDRFSAERLKGVDSTLKIQPAKLEDSAVYLCASSLQREEYNEQFFGPGTRLTVL.

The sample holds a few counts of this clone. This rearrangement joins TRBV27 to TRBJ1-1; TRBD1 matches at 10 bases. The CDR3 loop spans 14 amino acids. Germline V CDR1 and CDR2: MNHEY, SMNVEV (reference sequence). V lost 4 bases to trimming and J lost 11 bases; unmatched junction nucleotides: 10. Here the CDR3 DNA reads TGTGCCAGCAGTTCCCTGGGGACAGGGGCGGTGGCTTTCTTT. This codes for CASSSLGTGAVAFF.

The V gene is TRBV3-1 (or the pseudogene TRBV3-2), the J gene TRBJ1-2, with TRBD1 matching 9 bases. The CDR3 runs 14 residues. Looked up from germline, CDR1 is LGHDT and CDR2 is YNNKEL (reference sequence). Unmatched junction bases numbered 11, after V lost 7 bases and J lost 8 bases. The CDR3 spells CASTGDRVDRGYTF. The CDR3, as DNA: TGTGCCAGCACCGGGGACAGGGTAGATAGGGGCTACACCTTC.

This chain uses TRBV9 with TRBJ2-3; D possibly corresponds to TRBD1 (5 bases). The ends were cut back, 0 bases at V and 8 bases at J, with 28 bases in the middle. The CDR3 runs 19 residues. Germline lookup yields CDR1 SGDLS and CDR2 YYNGEE. The CDR3 DNA reads as TGTGCCAGCAGCGTAGGGCCCCCAGACGGAACAGGTGGTCAAGGTACGCAGTATTTT. Protein sequence: CASSVGPPDGTGGQGTQYF.

The chain recombines TRBV6-6 with TRBJ1-2, with D tentatively TRBD1 (5 bases). Germline V CDR1 and CDR2: MNHNY, SVGAGI (reference sequence). V lost 6 bases and J 6 bases, leaving 11 bases between the germline ends. The CDR3 is made up of 12 amino acids. As DNA, the CDR3 is TGTGCCAGCAGACAGGCGGAAAATGGCTACACCTTC. Encoded protein: CASRQAENGYTF.

This chain links TRBV5-6 with TRBJ1-2; possible D gene TRBD1, 6 bases. This CDR3 has 13 residues. The V gene lost 4 bases and the J gene lost 12 bases, with 19 bases spanning the gap. Germline V gene sequence: CDR1 SGHDT, CDR2 YYEEEE. The CDR3 loop is CASSRDRPSENTF. CDR3 nucleotides: TGTGCCAGCAGCCGAGACAGGCCGTCTGAGAACACCTTC.

This chain links TRBV10-3 with TRBJ1-1; a possible D gene is TRBD1 (6 bases). The CDR3 loop spans 11 amino acids. Trimming left V 11 bases short and J 3 bases short, with 10 bases between. CDR1 ENHRY and CDR2 SYGVKD come from the germline V gene. This CDR3 reads CAAKGDTEAFF. Here the CDR3 DNA reads TGTGCCGCCAAGGGGGACACTGAAGCTTTCTTT.

The V gene is TRBV24-1, the J gene TRBJ2-2, with 7 bases identical to TRBD1. The CDR3 totals 15 residues. Germline lookup yields CDR1 KGHDR and CDR2 SFDVKD. V was clipped by 5 bases and J by 5 bases; unmatched bases: 7. The CDR3 loop reads CATSGPGQRTGELFF. The CDR3 region has the DNA TGTGCCACCAGTGGCCCGGGACAGAGGACCGGGGAGCTGTTTTTT.

This rearrangement joins TRBV6-6 to TRBJ2-1, with 7 bases that match TRBD1. Trimming removed 5 bases from V and 6 bases from J; junction bases left unmatched: 7. CDR3 size: 14 residues. Per the germline V gene, CDR1 is MNHNY and CDR2 is SVGAGI (reference sequence). The CDR3 coding sequence is TGTGCCAGCAGTGGAAGGGGACAGCTCAATGAGCAGTTCTTC. Translation gives CASSGRGQLNEQFF.

This clone showed up just a few times. V is TRBV3-1 (or the pseudogene TRBV3-2) and J is TRBJ2-2; 7 bases agree with TRBD1. Germline CDR1 LGHDT, CDR2 YNNKEL (reference sequence). Germline trimming cut 6 bases from V and 6 bases from J; bases unmatched to any gene: 10. The CDR3 length is 15 residues. The CDR3 here is CASSRTKGAAGELFF. CDR3 bases: TGTGCCAGCAGTCGCACCAAGGGGGCAGCCGGGGAGCTGTTTTTT.

V and J are TRBV4-1 and TRBJ2-7, with D possibly TRBD1 on 6 matching bases. Germline loops: CDR1 MGHRA, CDR2 YSYEKL. The germline V and J ends were trimmed by 1 base and 5 bases, with 18 bases remaining between them. The CDR3 has 16 amino acids. The CDR3 sequence: CASSQGQGQAFDEQYF. The CDR3 bases are TGCGCCAGCAGCCAAGGGCAGGGGCAGGCGTTCGACGAGCAGTACTTC.

The chain combines TRBV28 with TRBJ2-3; 10 nucleotides match TRBD1. The germline V gene has CDR1 MDHEN and CDR2 SYDVKM. This CDR3 region has 15 residues. The junction had 5 bases not matched to a gene; V was cut back by 6 bases and J by 2 bases. CDR3 region: CASRPGQGITDTQYF. The DNA for the CDR3 is TGTGCCAGCAGGCCGGGACAGGGGATCACAGATACGCAGTATTTT.

The chain employs TRBV7-2 and TRBJ2-2; the match to TRBD2 covers 8 bases. Germline-derived CDR1 and CDR2 are SGHTA and FQGNSA. The junction had 9 bases not matched to a gene; V was cut back by 5 bases and J by 4 bases. CDR3 length: 16 amino acids. CDR3 in DNA: TGTGCCAGCAGCCTCTACCAAGGGACTAGCACCGGGGAGCTGTTTTTT. It codes for CASSLYQGTSTGELFF. Complete variable domain (other parts from reference TRBV7-2 and TRBJ2-2): GAGVSQSPSNKVTEKGKDVELRCDPISGHTALYWYRQSLGQGLEFLIYFQGNSAPDKSGLPSDRFSAERTGGSVSTLTIQRTQQEDSAVYLCASSLYQGTSTGELFFGEGSRLTVL.

This clone was picked up a small number of times. The chain is built from TRBV18 and TRBJ1-2; TRBD1 aligns across 12 bases. The CDR3 has 17 residues. After removal of 3 bases from V and 6 bases from J, the junction contained 11 bases not matched to a gene. CDR1 is KGHSH, CDR2 LQKENI, per germline. The CDR3: CASSPDRDRGLVNGYTF. CDR3 bases: TGTGCCAGCTCACCGGACCGGGACAGGGGGCTGGTAAATGGCTACACCTTC.

This chain links TRBV6-4 with TRBJ2-3; possible D gene TRBD2, 6 bases. Germline lookup yields CDR1 MRHNA and CDR2 SNTAGT. V was trimmed by 6 bases and J by 9 bases, leaving 16 bases between them. The CDR3 contains 13 residues. The CDR3 here is CASSPGGAETQYF. CDR3 coding DNA: TGTGCCAGCAGCCCCGGCGGGGCCGAGACGCAGTATTTT.

In this sample, this clone turned up once. The chain carries TRBV7-9 and TRBJ1-6; D call uncertain. The CDR3 sequence is 12 residues long. Trimming removed 5 bases from V and 7 bases from J, with 6 bases in between. Germline CDR1 SEHNR, CDR2 FQNEAQ (reference sequence). CDR3 sequence (DNA): TGTGCCAGCAGCCATGTGAATTCACCCCTCCACTTT. This codes for CASSHVNSPLHF.

The chain combines TRBV7-3 with TRBJ2-1, with 7 bases aligning to TRBD2. Trimming cost V 5 bases and J 5 bases; bases outside gene matches: 6. Germline CDR1 is SGHTA and CDR2 is FQGTGA. The CDR3 contains 14 residues. CDR3 in amino acids: CASSPTGTNNEQFF. The CDR3 bases are TGTGCCAGCAGCCCAACCGGGACTAACAATGAGCAGTTCTTC.